This TCR beta chain was documented in a study of Graves' ophthalmopathy and Graves' hyperthyroidism. Ophthalmopathy donors were characterized by moderate-to-severe activity, CAS of at least 3, NOSPECS of at least 4, and duration under 3 months. CDR3 length: 18 amino acids. The germline CDR1 and CDR2 sequences are SGHDT and YYEEEE. With 2 bases clipped from V and 5 bases from J, the junction kept 11 bases outside the gene matches. From RNA, the CDR3 regions of TCR beta chains were amplified and sequenced. Following a first-round RT-PCR that used HTBI primers, a second-round multiplex PCR was carried out. TCRdb reanalysed the multiplex PCR reads using MiXCR and keeps one entry per CDR3 protein. The sample records almost 750,000 distinct CDR3 sequences, roughly 40% being singletons. This clonotype was picked up a small number of times.

Sequenced material: peripheral blood. The rearrangement uses TRBV5-6 and TRBJ2-2; 11 bases agree with TRBD1. The origin of this receptor is an adult man with Graves' ophthalmopathy. The CDR3 nucleotides read TGTGCCAGCAGCTTCCGGGACAGGGGGGCCGCAGAAACCGGGGAGCTGTTTTTT. Protein sequence: CASSFRDRGAAETGELFF.